Listed here are 6 T cell receptor beta chains from one sample, sequenced in a study of T-cell reconstitution after alpha-beta-depleted transplantation in children. This sample's TCRbeta library carried unique molecular identifier barcodes. TCRdb reprocessed the PCR reads with MiXCR, giving one entry per CDR3 protein. Of some 80,000 distinct CDR3 sequences listed, 18% are singletons. Sequencing used PBMCs, mostly from graft donor cells, obtained 360 days after TCRalphabeta/CD19-depleted stem cell transplant. The receptors originated from a male patient between 2 and 15 years old who had a stem cell transplant for acute lymphoblastic leukemia, so the T cells may come from the graft donor.

This rearrangement joins TRBV29-1 to TRBJ2-3; TRBD1 agrees at 7 bases. The CDR3 runs to 14 residues. Germline V CDR1 and CDR2: SQVTM, ANQGSEA. V gave up 4 bases and J gave up 2 bases; unmatched junction bases: 6. CDR3 amino acids: CSVVKGQLTDTQYF. The DNA for the CDR3 is TGCAGCGTTGTAAAGGGACAGCTCACAGATACGCAGTATTTT.

The table lists this clonotype with a few counts. The V gene is TRBV2, the J gene TRBJ1-6, with D possibly TRBD1 on 5 matching bases. V was trimmed by 5 bases and J by 7 bases, leaving 15 bases between them. Per germline, CDR1 SNHLY and CDR2 FYNNEI. This CDR3 is 15 amino acids long. As DNA, the CDR3 is TGTGCCAGCAGTCCTAGGAGACAGTTAAATTCACCCCTCCACTTT. Its translation: CASSPRRQLNSPLHF.

This clonotype was seen more than once but under ten times. This chain uses TRBV12-3 or TRBV12-4 with TRBJ2-3; 8 bases line up with TRBD2. The CDR3 contains 20 residues. The J segment lost 7 bases and the V segment lost 3 bases, leaving 24 bases of the junction unmatched. CDR3 coding DNA: TGTGCCAGCAGTTTCCCCCACCCGGGGGCGGGCATAGGACTAGCAAATACGCAGTATTTT. Encoded protein: CASSFPHPGAGIGLANTQYF.

This clonotype showed up many times. The V gene is TRBV3-1, the J gene TRBJ2-3, with a possible D match to TRBD1 (5 bases). Germline V gene data show CDR1 as LGHDT and CDR2 as YNNKEL (reference sequence). The CDR3 extends over 15 amino acids. With 0 bases removed from V and 3 bases from J, the gap between germline ends came to 10 bases. The CDR3 reads CASSQDLRGTDTQYF. CDR3 coding DNA: TGTGCCAGCAGCCAAGACCTTAGGGGAACAGATACGCAGTATTTT.

Only a few counts were recorded for this clonotype. The chain recombines TRBV18 with TRBJ2-7, with D possibly being TRBD1 (6 bases). Germline CDR1 is KGHSH and CDR2 is LQKENI. V lost 3 bases and J lost 4, with 7 bases in between. This CDR3 has 12 residues. CDR3 protein: CASSPGQYEQYF. The CDR3 bases are TGTGCCAGCTCACCTGGACAGTACGAGCAGTACTTC.

This clonotype appeared a few times. The genes are TRBV5-4 and TRBJ2-1; D is unresolved. CDR1 SGHNT and CDR2 YYREEE come from the germline V gene (reference sequence). V lost 1 base, J lost 0 bases, and 11 bases lay in between. The CDR3 has 16 residues. The CDR3 DNA sequence: TGTGCCAGCAGCTTGTCGCTTAGTAGCTCCTACAATGAGCAGTTCTTC. Translation: CASSLSLSSSYNEQFF.